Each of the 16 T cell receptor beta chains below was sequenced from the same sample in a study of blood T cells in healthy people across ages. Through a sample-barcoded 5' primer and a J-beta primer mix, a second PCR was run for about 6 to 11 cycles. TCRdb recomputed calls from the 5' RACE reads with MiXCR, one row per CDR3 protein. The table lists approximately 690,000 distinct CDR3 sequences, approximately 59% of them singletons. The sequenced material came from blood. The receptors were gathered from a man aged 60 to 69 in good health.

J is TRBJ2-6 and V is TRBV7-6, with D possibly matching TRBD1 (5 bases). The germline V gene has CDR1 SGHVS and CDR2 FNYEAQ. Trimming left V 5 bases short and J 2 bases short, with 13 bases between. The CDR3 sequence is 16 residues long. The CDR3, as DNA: TGTGCCAGCAGCCTCCAGGGTGTAGCTGGGGCCAACGTCCTGACTTTC. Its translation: CASSLQGVAGANVLTF.

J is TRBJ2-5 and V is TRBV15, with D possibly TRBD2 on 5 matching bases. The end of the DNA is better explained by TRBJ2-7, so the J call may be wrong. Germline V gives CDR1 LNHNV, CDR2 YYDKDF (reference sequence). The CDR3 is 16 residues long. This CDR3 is CATSRDAAGPNYEQYF. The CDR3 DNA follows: TGTGCCACCAGCAGAGATGCGGCGGGCCCTAACTACGAGCAGTACTTC.

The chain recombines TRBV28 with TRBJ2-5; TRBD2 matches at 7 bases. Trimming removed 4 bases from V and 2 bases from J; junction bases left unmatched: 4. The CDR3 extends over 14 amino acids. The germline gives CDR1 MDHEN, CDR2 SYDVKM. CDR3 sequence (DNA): TGTGCCAGCAGTTATGCTAGCGGACAAGAGACCCAGTACTTC. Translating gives CASSYASGQETQYF.

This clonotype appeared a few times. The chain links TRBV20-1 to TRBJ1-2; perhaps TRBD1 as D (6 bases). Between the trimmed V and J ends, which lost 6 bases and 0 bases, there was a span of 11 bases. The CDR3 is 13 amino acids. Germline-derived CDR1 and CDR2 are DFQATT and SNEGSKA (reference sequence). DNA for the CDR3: TGCAGTGCGAGGGACAAGGCTAACTATGGCTACACCTTC. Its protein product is CSARDKANYGYTF.

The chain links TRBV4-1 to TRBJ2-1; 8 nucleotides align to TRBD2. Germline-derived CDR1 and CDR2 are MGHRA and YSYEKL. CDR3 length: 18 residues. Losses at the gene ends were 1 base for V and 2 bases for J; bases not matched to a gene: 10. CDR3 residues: CASSQVGRGGLTYNEQFF. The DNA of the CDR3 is TGCGCCAGCAGCCAAGTGGGGCGCGGGGGGCTCACCTACAATGAGCAGTTCTTC.

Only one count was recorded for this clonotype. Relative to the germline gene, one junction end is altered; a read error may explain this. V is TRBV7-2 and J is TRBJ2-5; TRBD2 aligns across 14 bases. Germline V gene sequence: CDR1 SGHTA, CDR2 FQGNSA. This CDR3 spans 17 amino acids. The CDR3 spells CVSSPTGLAGGQETQYF. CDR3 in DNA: TGTGTCAGCAGCCCAACCGGACTAGCGGGGGGACAAGAGACCCAGTACTTC.

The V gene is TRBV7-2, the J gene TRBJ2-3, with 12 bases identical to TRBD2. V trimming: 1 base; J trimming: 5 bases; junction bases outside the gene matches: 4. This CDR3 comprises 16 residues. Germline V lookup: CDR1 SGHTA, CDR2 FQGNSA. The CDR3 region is CASSLGLAGGRDTQYF. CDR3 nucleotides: TGTGCCAGCAGCTTAGGGCTAGCGGGGGGGAGAGATACGCAGTATTTT.

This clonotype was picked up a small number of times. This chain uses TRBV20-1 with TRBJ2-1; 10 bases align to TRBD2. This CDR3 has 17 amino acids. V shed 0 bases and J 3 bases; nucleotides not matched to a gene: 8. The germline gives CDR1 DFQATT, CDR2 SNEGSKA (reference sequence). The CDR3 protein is CSARDPSLAGYYNEQFF. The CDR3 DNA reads TGCAGTGCTAGAGATCCGTCACTAGCGGGGTACTACAATGAGCAGTTCTTC.

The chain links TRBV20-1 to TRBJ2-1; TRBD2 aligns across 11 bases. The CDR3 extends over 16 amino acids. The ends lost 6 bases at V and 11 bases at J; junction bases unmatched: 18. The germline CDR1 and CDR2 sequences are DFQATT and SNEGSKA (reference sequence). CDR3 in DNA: TGCAGTGCCTCCTTACCTAGCGGGGGGTCCTTTAATAAGCAGTTCTTC. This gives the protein CSASLPSGGSFNKQFF.

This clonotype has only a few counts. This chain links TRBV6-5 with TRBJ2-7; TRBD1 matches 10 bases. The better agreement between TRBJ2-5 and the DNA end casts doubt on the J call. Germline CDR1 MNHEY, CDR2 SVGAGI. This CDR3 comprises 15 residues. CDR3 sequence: CASRSRDRGRETQYF. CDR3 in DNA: TGTGCCAGCAGGTCCAGGGACAGGGGACGGGAGACCCAGTACTTC.

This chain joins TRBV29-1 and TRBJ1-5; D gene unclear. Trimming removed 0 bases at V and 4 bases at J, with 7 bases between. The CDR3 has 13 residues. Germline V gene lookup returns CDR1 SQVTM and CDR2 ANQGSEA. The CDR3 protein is CSVEEGPNQPQHF. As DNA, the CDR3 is TGCAGCGTTGAAGAAGGCCCAAATCAGCCCCAGCATTTT. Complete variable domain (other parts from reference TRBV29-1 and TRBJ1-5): SAVISQKPSRDICQRGTSLTIQCQVDSQVTMMFWYRQQPGQSLTLIATANQGSEATYESGFVIDKFPISRPNLTFSTLTVSNMSPEDSSIYLCSVEEGPNQPQHFGDGTRLSIL.

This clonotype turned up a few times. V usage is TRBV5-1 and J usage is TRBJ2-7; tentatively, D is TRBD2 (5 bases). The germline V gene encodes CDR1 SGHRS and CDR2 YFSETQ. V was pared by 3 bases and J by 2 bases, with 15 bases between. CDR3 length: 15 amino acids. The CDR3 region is CASSSLGGLTYEQYF. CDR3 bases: TGCGCCAGCAGCTCCCTAGGAGGACTCACCTACGAGCAGTACTTC.

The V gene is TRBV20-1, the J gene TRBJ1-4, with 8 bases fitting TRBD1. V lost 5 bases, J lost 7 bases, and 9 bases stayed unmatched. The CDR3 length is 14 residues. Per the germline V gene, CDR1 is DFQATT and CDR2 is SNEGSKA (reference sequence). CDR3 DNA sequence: TGCAGTGCTGCACAGGGGGGAAGTAGTGAAAAACTGTTTTTT. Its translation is CSAAQGGSSEKLFF.

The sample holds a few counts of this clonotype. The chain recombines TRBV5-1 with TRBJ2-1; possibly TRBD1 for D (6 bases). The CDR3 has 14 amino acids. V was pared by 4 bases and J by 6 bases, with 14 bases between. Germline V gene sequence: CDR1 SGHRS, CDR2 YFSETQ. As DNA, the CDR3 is TGCGCCAGCAGCGTGCAGGGGTCCCCCAATGAGCAGTTCTTC. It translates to CASSVQGSPNEQFF.

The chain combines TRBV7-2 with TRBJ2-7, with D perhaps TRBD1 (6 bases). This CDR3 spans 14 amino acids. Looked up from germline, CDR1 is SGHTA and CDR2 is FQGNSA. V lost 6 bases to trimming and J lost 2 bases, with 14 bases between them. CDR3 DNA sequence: TGTGCCAGCAGATCCGGAACAGGGCCCTACGAGCAGTACTTC. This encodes CASRSGTGPYEQYF.

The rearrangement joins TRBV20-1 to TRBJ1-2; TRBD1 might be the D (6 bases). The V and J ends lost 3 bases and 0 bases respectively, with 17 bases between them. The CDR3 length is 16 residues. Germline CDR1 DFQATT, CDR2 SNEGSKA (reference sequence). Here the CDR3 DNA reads TGCAGTGCTAGGGGGTTTGGACAGCGAACTAACTATGGCTACACCTTC. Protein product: CSARGFGQRTNYGYTF.